This T cell receptor (beta chain) is drawn from a study of blood T cell repertoires in COVID-19 (dated by TCRdb to about 2020). Turning to the overall study: Collaborator samples came from the United States, Italy and Spain and covered acute and convalescent phases of COVID-19. HLA class I and class II types, where available, came from metadata supplied by the sample provider rather than from assay-based typing. A freely available public database, intended as a resource for researchers studying the immune response to SARS-CoV-2, is where the repertoires were released. The sample metadata nearly always contained a de-identified subject ID, COVID-19 status, age in years and sex. The prospective study material was composed of cDNA or gDNA derived from T cells, B-cell-depleted T cells, or PBMCs. The dataset comprised deeply sampled blood TCRbeta repertoires from subjects exposed to, actively infected with, or recovered from COVID-19. The samples were drawn from two sources: the first 160 participants of the ongoing ImmuneRACE study, and fewer than 1,500 subjects contributed by 6 global collaborators. Paper-wide results and their limitations: The quantity of clinical and demographic metadata differed by source and by participant and was supplied without curation.

TCRbeta CDR3 regions were amplified from genomic DNA by means of the immunoSEQ Assay, a bias-controlled multiplex PCR. The study's processing was this. Within the assay, amplification of reference gene primers was used to estimate how many nucleated cells each sample contained. To quantify the absolute abundance of each unique TCRbeta CDR3 rearrangement, sequence reads were collapsed and filtered. For each sample, productive Simpson clonality was calculated as the square root of Simpson's diversity index over productive rearrangements. TCRdb took over this immuneACCESS table, retaining in-frame rearrangements with V and J assigned. Such tables are incomplete; in checked studies, under half of the missing clones stem from an unresolved V gene, and the remainder is unexplained. The V and J calls and clone size are taken from that table; D and trimming were inferred from the DNA. The sample table shows hundreds of thousands of clones, and around 83% are seen once. Less than 7% of the sample comes from the top ten.

The germline V gene gives CDR1 as SGHTA and CDR2 as FQGNSA. The CDR3 covers 15 residues, taking in both the cysteine and the phenylalanine. The sequence is cut down to CDR3 DNA, 45 bases in frame from base 1. V was cut back by 1 base and J by 0 bases, leaving a gap of 6 bases between them. Enrolling through a virtual design, the prospective study's participants ranged in age from roughly 18 to 90 years and lived across some 22 United States geographic areas. Cohort assignment in the prospective study relied on participant-reported clinical history from a screening survey and a study questionnaire. Recovered participants in ImmuneRACE Cohort 3 were defined as having two consecutive negative NP/OP PCR tests, clearance from a healthcare professional, or resolution of symptoms. Mobile phlebotomists in the prospective study collected whole blood, serum and a nasopharyngeal or oropharyngeal swab from every participant. Additional blood draws and questionnaires over an approximately 2-month period could optionally be provided by prospective study participants. Before DNA extraction, prospective study blood samples were shipped either frozen or at room temperature.

Of note for this clone: Its recognized antigen is unknown. No base quality information exists; no much larger clone differs at one position.

This sequence was found in a woman in her thirties or forties who had recovered from COVID-19. The sample comprised PBMCs or T cells enriched from blood (not recorded which). This chain is built from TRBV7-2 and TRBJ2-2; the D gene is not confidently resolved. The CDR3 protein is CASSLDTSNTGELFF. The bases are TGTGCCAGCAGCTTAGATACATCGAACACCGGGGAGCTGTTTTTT.